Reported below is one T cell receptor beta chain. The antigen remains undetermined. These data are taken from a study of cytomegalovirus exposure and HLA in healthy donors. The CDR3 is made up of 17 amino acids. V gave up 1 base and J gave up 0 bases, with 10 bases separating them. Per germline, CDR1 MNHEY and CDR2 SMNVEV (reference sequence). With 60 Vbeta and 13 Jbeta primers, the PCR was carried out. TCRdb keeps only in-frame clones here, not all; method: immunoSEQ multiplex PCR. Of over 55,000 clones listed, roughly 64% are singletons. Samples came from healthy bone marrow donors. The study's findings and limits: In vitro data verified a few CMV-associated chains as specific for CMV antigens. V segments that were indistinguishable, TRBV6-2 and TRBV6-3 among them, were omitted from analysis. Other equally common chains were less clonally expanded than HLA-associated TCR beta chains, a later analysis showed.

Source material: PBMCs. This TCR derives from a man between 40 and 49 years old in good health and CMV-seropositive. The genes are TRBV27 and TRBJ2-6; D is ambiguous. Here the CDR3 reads CASSLLAVFSGANVLTF. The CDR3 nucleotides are TGTGCCAGCAGTTTATTGGCGGTCTTCTCTGGGGCCAACGTCCTGACTTTC.